The subject of this entry is one T cell receptor beta chain. This sample was included in a study of T-cell reconstitution after alpha-beta-depleted transplantation in children. The TCRbeta library incorporated unique molecular identifiers. TCRdb re-called the PCR reads through MiXCR, storing one row per CDR3 protein. The sample contains some 500,000 distinct CDR3 sequences, 18% of which appear only once. The V and J ends lost 0 bases and 2 bases respectively, with 14 bases between them. Germline-derived CDR1 and CDR2 are DFQATT and SNEGSKA (reference sequence). This CDR3 spans 16 amino acids. This clonotype originated in a human donor who donated a stem cell graft to a child with acute lymphoblastic leukemia. Sequencing used PBMCs from the stem cell graft donor, obtained from the stem cell graft. The rearrangement links TRBV20-1 to TRBJ2-1, with D maybe TRBD2 (6 bases). CDR3 residues: CSARDFWGVAYNEQFF. CDR3 nucleotide sequence: TGCAGTGCTAGAGATTTCTGGGGGGTTGCCTACAATGAGCAGTTCTTC.